One sample yielded the 26 T cell receptor beta chains listed below, sequenced in a study of shared clonotypes between healthy human individuals (dated by TCRdb to 2020 to 2022). Library preparation employed the immunoSEQ multiplex PCR assay. Sourced from immuneACCESS, this table was stored by TCRdb with only in-frame sequences that have V and J called. A share of the clones is absent; for the studies checked, an unresolved V gene accounts for under half, and the remainder has no known explanation. This sample holds approximately 2.3 million clones; 85% to 95% were observed only once. The ten largest clones capture under 0.45% of the sample. Sequencing input: naive CD4+ T cells from PBMCs. The cell subset or site label here, explained by the study, means: CD45RA+ positively selected. The receptors come from a man younger than 30 in good health. Some clones in this sample may be carry-over from other donors' samples.

The rearrangement joins TRBV5-6 to TRBJ2-7, with 7 nucleotides matching TRBD2. This CDR3 has 16 residues. Germline CDR1 and CDR2: SGHDT and YYEEEE. V dropped 0 bases and J dropped 1; count of bases not matched to a gene: 7. CDR3 sequence: CASSLVSASGSYEQYF. DNA of the CDR3: TGTGCCAGCAGCTTGGTCTCGGCTAGCGGATCCTACGAGCAGTACTTC. Using reference TRBV5-6 and TRBJ2-7 for the parts outside the CDR3, the full variable domain is DAGVTQSPTHLIKTRGQQVTLRCSPKSGHDTVSWYQQALGQGPQFIFQYYEEEERQRGNFPDRFSGHQFPNYSSELNVNALLLGDSALYLCASSLVSASGSYEQYFGPGTRLTVT.

The rearrangement joins TRBV30 to TRBJ2-7; D unclear. V dropped 1 base and J dropped 0 bases, with 7 bases sitting between them. Germline values: CDR1 GTSNPN, CDR2 SVGIG (reference sequence). The CDR3 totals 13 residues. The CDR3 sequence: CAWSALSSYEQYF. The CDR3 DNA reads TGTGCCTGGAGTGCCCTAAGCTCCTACGAGCAGTACTTC.

The chain joins TRBV2 to TRBJ1-1; D might be TRBD1 (6 bases). The CDR3 consists of 14 residues. The V gene lost 4 bases and the J gene lost 0 bases, with 9 bases spanning the gap. The V gene's germline CDR1 is SNHLY and CDR2 FYNNEI. In nucleotides, the CDR3 is TGTGCCAGCAGTGGGGGGGGCCTGAACACTGAAGCTTTCTTT. Amino acids: CASSGGGLNTEAFF.

This clone was seen once. The V call is TRBV15, the J call TRBJ2-4; TRBD1 agrees at 8 bases. Trimming took 10 bases from V and 0 from J; bases not matched to a gene: 8. There are 15 residues in the CDR3. Germline V gene data show CDR1 as LNHNV and CDR2 as YYDKDF (reference sequence). The CDR3 nucleotides read TGTGCCATCTCCGGACAGGGACTAGCCAAAAACATTCAGTACTTC. Protein: CAISGQGLAKNIQYF.

V is TRBV5-1 and J is TRBJ2-5; D is unresolved. CDR1 and CDR2 (germline): SGHRS, YFSETQ. Trimming shortened V by 4 bases and J by 5 bases, and 15 bases separated the two germline ends. This CDR3 is 14 amino acids long. The CDR3 coding sequence is TGCGCCAGCAGCCTCCCACAAACCCGGGAGACCCAGTACTTC. The encoded protein is CASSLPQTRETQYF. Variable domain in full (rest from reference TRBV5-1 and TRBJ2-5): KAGVTQTPRYLIKTRGQQVTLSCSPISGHRSVSWYQQTPGQGLQFLFEYFSETQRNKGNFPGRFSGRQFSNSRSEMNVSTLELGDSALYLCASSLPQTRETQYFGPGTRLLVL.

The chain links TRBV5-1 to TRBJ1-2; no clear D. CDR1 and CDR2 (germline): SGHRS, YFSETQ. Trimming removed 0 bases from V and 8 bases from J, with 14 bases in between. The CDR3 extends over 14 amino acids. The CDR3 here is CASSLVGSQGGYTF. The CDR3 bases are TGCGCCAGCAGCTTGGTCGGCAGTCAAGGAGGCTACACCTTC.

CDR3 nucleotide sequence: TGTGCCAGCAGTTACTCGAGGGGACAGGGGGCCCGCGAGCAGTACTTC. Protein: CASSYSRGQGAREQYF. The chain recombines TRBV6-6 with TRBJ2-7, with 12 nucleotides matching TRBD1. The germline gives CDR1 MNHNY, CDR2 SVGAGI (reference sequence). This CDR3 has 16 residues. With 0 bases clipped from V and 6 bases from J, the junction kept 6 bases outside the gene matches.

The rearrangement joins TRBV18 to TRBJ1-3; 11 positions agree with TRBD1. Germline loops: CDR1 KGHSH, CDR2 LQKENI. J gave up 1 base and V 1 base, and 3 bases lay outside the gene matches. The CDR3 covers 17 residues. The CDR3 loop is CASSPQGTGGSGNTIYF. The CDR3 bases are TGTGCCAGCTCACCACAGGGGACAGGGGGATCTGGAAACACCATATATTTT.

V gene TRBV18 combines with J gene TRBJ2-7; TRBD1 aligns across 7 bases. Germline CDR1 reads KGHSH; CDR2 reads LQKENI. This CDR3 is built from 16 residues. V trimming: 4 bases; J trimming: 3 bases; junction bases outside the gene matches: 12. The CDR3 protein is CASSLQPTTGLYEQYF. The CDR3 DNA reads as TGTGCCAGCTCACTACAGCCAACGACAGGGCTCTACGAGCAGTACTTC. Filled out from reference TRBV18 and TRBJ2-7, the complete variable domain reads NAGVMQNPRHLVRRRGQEARLRCSPMKGHSHVYWYRQLPEEGLKFMVYLQKENIIDESGMPKERFSAEFPKEGPSILRIQQVVRGDSAAYFCASSLQPTTGLYEQYFGPGTRLTVT.

The rearrangement uses TRBV7-9 and TRBJ2-5; unclear D gene. The CDR3 consists of 12 residues. Deletions cut 5 bases from V and 5 bases from J, with 9 bases between. CDR1 is SEHNR and CDR2 is FQNEAQ in the germline V gene (reference sequence). CDR3 DNA: TGTGCCAGCAGCCTCCCTGGGGAGACCCAGTACTTC. Its protein is CASSLPGETQYF.

The chain carries TRBV5-1 and TRBJ2-1, with 9 bases lining up with TRBD2. Germline V gene sequence: CDR1 SGHRS, CDR2 YFSETQ. This CDR3 region has 15 residues. The V segment lost 2 bases and the J segment 5 bases; nucleotides outside the gene matches: 5. The CDR3 bases are TGCGCCAGCAGCTTACTAGCGGGTTCGGACAATGAGCAGTTCTTC. It codes for CASSLLAGSDNEQFF. The full variable domain, its missing parts supplied by reference TRBV5-1 and TRBJ2-1, is KAGVTQTPRYLIKTRGQQVTLSCSPISGHRSVSWYQQTPGQGLQFLFEYFSETQRNKGNFPGRFSGRQFSNSRSEMNVSTLELGDSALYLCASSLLAGSDNEQFFGPGTRLTVL.

This sequence joins TRBV5-6 and TRBJ2-2; D might be TRBD2 (7 bases). Per the germline V gene, CDR1 is SGHDT and CDR2 is YYEEEE. CDR3 length: 16 residues. The germline V and J ends were trimmed by 1 base and 4 bases, with 14 bases remaining between them. In DNA, the CDR3 is TGTGCCAGCAGCTTGTTCGGGGGGCCGGGCACCGGGGAGCTGTTTTTT. Translated, it gives CASSLFGGPGTGELFF.

A note on this clone: Other DNA variants within this sample encode the same CDR3. This chain joins TRBV5-1 and TRBJ2-1; the match to TRBD1 covers 8 bases. V was clipped by 3 bases and J by 5 bases; unmatched bases: 4. Germline CDR1 reads SGHRS; CDR2 reads YFSETQ. The length of the CDR3 is 14 residues. CDR3 coding DNA: TGCGCCAGCAGCTCCCGGACAGGGAACAATGAGCAGTTCTTC. Its protein is CASSSRTGNNEQFF.

This clone has a single count. Just one base apart from a much larger clone, this may be a read error. The same CDR3 arises from other DNA sequences in this sample as well. This chain connects TRBV9 to TRBJ2-1; 8 bases line up with TRBD2. Germline-derived CDR1 and CDR2 are SGDLS and YYNGEE. V shed 0 bases and J 1 base; nucleotides not matched to a gene: 0. This CDR3 spans 15 amino acids. The CDR3 reads CASSVGGRSYNEQFF. CDR3 coding DNA: TGTGCCAGCAGCGTAGGCGGGAGGTCCTACAATGAGCAGTTCTTC.

The chain has TRBV10-3 and TRBJ2-1, with 7 bases matching TRBD1. Trimming cost V 4 bases and J 5 bases; bases outside gene matches: 11. Germline lookup yields CDR1 ENHRY and CDR2 SYGVKD. There are 16 residues in the CDR3. CDR3 in amino acids: CAISGSTGAVDNEQFF. DNA for the CDR3: TGTGCCATCAGTGGCTCAACAGGGGCGGTCGACAATGAGCAGTTCTTC.

The V gene is TRBV4-1, the J gene TRBJ2-5, with TRBD2 matching 9 bases. CDR1 MGHRA and CDR2 YSYEKL come from the germline V gene. The CDR3 consists of 15 residues. Trimming took 2 bases from V and 4 from J; bases not matched to a gene: 5. CDR3 sequence: CASSQTSGLSETQYF. CDR3 DNA sequence: TGCGCCAGCAGCCAAACTAGCGGGCTCTCAGAGACCCAGTACTTC.

The chain links TRBV9 to TRBJ1-1; TRBD1 might be the D (6 bases). CDR3 length: 13 amino acids. V shed 4 bases and J shed 1 base, with 8 bases lying between them. CDR1 and CDR2 from the germline V gene are SGDLS and YYNGEE. The CDR3 reads CASSIQGNTEAFF. In DNA form, the CDR3 reads TGTGCCAGCAGCATACAGGGGAACACTGAAGCTTTCTTT.

As concerns this clone: Different DNA sequences within this sample yield the same CDR3. V and J are TRBV5-1 and TRBJ1-1, with TRBD1 matching over 7 bases. Losses at the gene ends were 2 bases for V and 3 bases for J; bases not matched to a gene: 4. This CDR3 comprises 14 residues. CDR1 and CDR2 from the germline V gene are SGHRS and YFSETQ. The CDR3: CASSLQGRDTEAFF. Written as DNA, the CDR3 is TGCGCCAGCAGCTTACAGGGGAGGGACACTGAAGCTTTCTTT.

The chain carries TRBV7-9 and TRBJ2-1; TRBD1 aligns across 9 bases. With V trimmed by 7 bases and J by 6 bases, 4 bases remained unmatched. The germline gives CDR1 SEHNR, CDR2 FQNEAQ (reference sequence). This CDR3 has 13 residues. CDR3 residues: CASTETGGNEQFF. CDR3 sequence (DNA): TGTGCCAGCACCGAGACAGGGGGCAATGAGCAGTTCTTC.

This clone was seen only a few times. The chain combines TRBV4-1 with TRBJ1-5, with D possibly TRBD1 on 6 matching bases. There are 16 residues in the CDR3. V lost 4 bases, J lost 7 bases, and 20 bases lay in between. Germline CDR1 is MGHRA and CDR2 is YSYEKL. CDR3 in DNA: TGCGCCAGCAGCCCATCAAGGGCACAAGGGGGACAGCCCCAGCATTTT. This codes for CASSPSRAQGGQPQHF.

The chain joins TRBV29-1 to TRBJ2-5; D not resolved. V was clipped by 1 base and J by 5 bases, with 11 bases between them. Germline assignment: CDR1 SQVTM and CDR2 ANQGSEA. The CDR3 is 13 residues long. The CDR3 protein is CSVEGSFGETQYF. The CDR3 coding sequence is TGCAGCGTTGAAGGCTCCTTCGGGGAGACCCAGTACTTC.

The chain combines TRBV5-4 with TRBJ2-1, with D perhaps matching TRBD2 (7 bases). This CDR3 is built from 14 residues. V was pared by 7 bases and J by 5 bases, with 16 bases between. Germline CDR1 reads SGHNT; CDR2 reads YYREEE (reference sequence). Here the CDR3 DNA reads TGTGCCAGCCAGCTTGGGGGGGGCAACAATGAGCAGTTCTTC. Translation gives CASQLGGGNNEQFF.

In DNA, the CDR3 is TGTGCCAGCAGTGGTGGACAGTGGGTCCCCAATGAGCAGTTCTTC. Its protein product is CASSGGQWVPNEQFF. The gene calls are TRBV25-1 and TRBJ2-1; TRBD1 is a possible D gene (6 bases). Germline-derived CDR1 and CDR2 are MGHDK and SYGVNS. The length of the CDR3 is 15 residues. Trimming left V 4 bases short and J 6 bases short, with 16 bases between. Combining the CDR3 with reference TRBV25-1 and TRBJ2-1 gives the whole variable domain EADIYQTPRYLVIGTGKKITLECSQTMGHDKMYWYQQDPGMELHLIHYSYGVNSTEKGDLSSESTVSRIRTEHFPLTLESARPSHTSQYLCASSGGQWVPNEQFFGPGTRLTVL.

This CDR3 reads CASSPLLRAVEQFF. The CDR3 region has the DNA TGTGCCAGCAGTCCGCTACTCCGGGCTGTTGAGCAGTTCTTC. J is TRBJ2-1 and V is TRBV6-1; D is unclear. Trimming cost V 5 bases and J 9 bases, with 17 bases left between them. This CDR3 has 14 amino acids. Germline V gene sequence: CDR1 MNHNS, CDR2 SASEGT.

This chain connects TRBV19 to TRBJ1-2, with D possibly matching TRBD1 (5 bases). CDR3 length equals 12 residues. V was cut by 1 base and J by 10 bases, with 10 bases left in between. Germline V gene data show CDR1 as LNHDA and CDR2 as SQIVND (reference sequence). CDR3 residues: CASSIAEGHYTF. The CDR3, as DNA: TGTGCCAGTAGTATAGCTGAGGGGCACTACACCTTC.

The gene calls are TRBV30 and TRBJ2-1; the D is unclear. The germline V gene has CDR1 GTSNPN and CDR2 SVGIG (reference sequence). The CDR3 sequence is 11 residues long. V lost 2 bases and J lost 6, with 5 bases in between. The CDR3 reads CAWSTINEQFF. CDR3 nucleotides: TGTGCCTGGAGTACCATCAATGAGCAGTTCTTC.